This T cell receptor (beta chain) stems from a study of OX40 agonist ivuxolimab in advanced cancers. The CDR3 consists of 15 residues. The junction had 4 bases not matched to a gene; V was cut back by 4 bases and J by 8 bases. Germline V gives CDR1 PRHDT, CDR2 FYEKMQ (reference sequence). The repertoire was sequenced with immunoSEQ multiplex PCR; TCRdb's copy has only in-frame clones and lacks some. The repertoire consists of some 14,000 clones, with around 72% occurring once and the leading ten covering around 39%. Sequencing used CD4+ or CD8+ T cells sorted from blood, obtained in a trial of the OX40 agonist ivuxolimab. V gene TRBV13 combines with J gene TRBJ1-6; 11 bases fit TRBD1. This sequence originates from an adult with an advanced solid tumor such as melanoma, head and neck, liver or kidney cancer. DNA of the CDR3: TGTGCCAGCAGCTCGGACAGGGGGCAGGATTCACCCCTCCACTTT. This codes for CASSSDRGQDSPLHF.